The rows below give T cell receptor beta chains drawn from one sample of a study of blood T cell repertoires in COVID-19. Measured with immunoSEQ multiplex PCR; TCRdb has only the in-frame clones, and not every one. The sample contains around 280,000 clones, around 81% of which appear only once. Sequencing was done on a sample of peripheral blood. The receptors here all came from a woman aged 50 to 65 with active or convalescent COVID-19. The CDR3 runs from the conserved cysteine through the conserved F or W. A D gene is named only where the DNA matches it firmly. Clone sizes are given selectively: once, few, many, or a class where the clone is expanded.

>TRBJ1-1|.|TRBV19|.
TGTGCCAGTAGTATGCGGCAGCAGAACACTGAAGCTTTCTTT
CASSMRQQNTEAFF
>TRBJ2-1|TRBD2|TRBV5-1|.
TGCGCCAGCAGCTTAAGACGAGGGACTAGCGGGCTTAATGAGCAGTTCTTC
CASSLRRGTSGLNEQFF
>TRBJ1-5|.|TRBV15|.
TGTGCCACCAGCAGAGATTGGGGGGAAGGTGGGCCCCAGCATTTT
CATSRDWGEGGPQHF
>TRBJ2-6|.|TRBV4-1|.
TGCGCCAGCAGCCATGACAGGATCTCTGGGGCCAACGTCCTGACTTTC
CASSHDRISGANVLTF
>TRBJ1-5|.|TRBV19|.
TGTGCCAGTAGTATAGGGAGACAGCATAGCAATCAGCCCCAGCATTTT
CASSIGRQHSNQPQHF
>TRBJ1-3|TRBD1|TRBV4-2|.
TGTGCCAGCAGCCGATATTGGACAGGGCGAGGGGGCTCTGGAAACACCATATATTTT
CASSRYWTGRGGSGNTIYF
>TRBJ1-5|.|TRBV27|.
TGTGCCAGCAGTTTAACTCCAAATCAGCCCCAGCATTTT
CASSLTPNQPQHF
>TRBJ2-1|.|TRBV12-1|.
TGTGCCAGCAGCTTTGCGTTCGAGACTAGACAATACAATGAGCAGTTCTTC
CASSFAFETRQYNEQFF
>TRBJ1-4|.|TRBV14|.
TGTGCCAGCAGCCAAGTTGGGGGGTATGAAAAACTGTTTTTT
CASSQVGGYEKLFF
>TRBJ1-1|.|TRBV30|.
TGTGCCTCTCAGTCAGGGTCCACTGAAGCTTTCTTT
CASQSGSTEAFF
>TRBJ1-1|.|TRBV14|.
TGTGCCAGCAGCCAAGAAGGAGTGAACACTGAAGCTTTCTTT
CASSQEGVNTEAFF
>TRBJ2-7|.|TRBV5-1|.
TGCGCCAGCAGCTTGGACCCGACAGGCATCTACGAGCAGTACTTC
CASSLDPTGIYEQYF
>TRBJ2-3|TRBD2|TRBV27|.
TGTGCCAGCAGTAATCACTTAGCGGGAACGCAGTATTTT
CASSNHLAGTQYF
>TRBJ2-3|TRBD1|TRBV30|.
TGTGCCTGGAGGCGAACAGGGGGCTGGGGCACAGATACGCAGTATTTT
CAWRRTGGWGTDTQYF
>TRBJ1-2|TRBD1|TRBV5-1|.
TGCGCCAGCAGCTCCCAGGGGGACTATGGCTACACCTTC
CASSSQGDYGYTF
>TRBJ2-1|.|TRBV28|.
TGTGCCAGCAGGTCCGATATGGATTTCCGGGTCTACAATGAGCAGTTCTTC
CASRSDMDFRVYNEQFF
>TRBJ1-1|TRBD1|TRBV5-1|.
TGCGCCAGCAGCTTCGTGACAGGGGGCAATGAAGCTTTCTTT
CASSFVTGGNEAFF
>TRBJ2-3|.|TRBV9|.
TGTGCCAGCAGCGCCCCAGGCGTGAGCACAGATACGCAGTATTTT
CASSAPGVSTDTQYF
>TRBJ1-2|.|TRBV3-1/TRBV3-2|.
TGTGCCAGCAGCCCGTCAGCCGTAGGGGATGGCTACACCTTC
CASSPSAVGDGYTF
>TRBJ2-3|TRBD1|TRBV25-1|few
TGTGCCAGCAGCGTGACAGGGGCCACAGATACGCAGTATTTT
CASSVTGATDTQYF
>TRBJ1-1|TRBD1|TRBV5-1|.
TGCGCCAGCAGCACCTCGACAGGGAATGAAGCTTTCTTT
CASSTSTGNEAFF
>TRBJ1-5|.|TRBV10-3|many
TGTGCCATCAGTGAGTCCTCGGTGGAGTACAATCAGCCCCAGCATTTT
CAISESSVEYNQPQHF
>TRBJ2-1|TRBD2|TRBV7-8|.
TGTGCCAGCAGCCTTCTAGCGGCTCACTACAATGAGCAGTTCTTC
CASSLLAAHYNEQFF
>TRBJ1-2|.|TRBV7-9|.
TGTGCCAGCACCACATTCTCCAGGGTGGACGGCTACACCTTC
CASTTFSRVDGYTF
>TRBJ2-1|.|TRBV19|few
TGTGCCAGTAGCCCAGGAACTGGCCTTGGAGAGCAGTTCTTC
CASSPGTGLGEQFF
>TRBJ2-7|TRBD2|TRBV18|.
TGTGCCAGCTCACCACGATTGGCCTGGACTAGGGAAAACTACGAGCAGTACTTC
CASSPRLAWTRENYEQYF
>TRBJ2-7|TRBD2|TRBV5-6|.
TGTGCCAGCAGCCCCTCGGGCGGGAGGCACTACGAGCAGTACTTC
CASSPSGGRHYEQYF
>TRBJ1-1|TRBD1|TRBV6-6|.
TGTGCCAGCAGGGTGACAGGGTGGAATGAAGCTTTCTTT
CASRVTGWNEAFF
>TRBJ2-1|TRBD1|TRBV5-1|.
TGCGCCAGCAGCTTGGAGGACAGGGGGAAGAATGAGCAGTTCTTC
CASSLEDRGKNEQFF
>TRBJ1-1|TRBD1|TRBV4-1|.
TGCGCCAGCAGCCAAGACAGCGACAGGGTGAGTGCTTTCTTT
CASSQDSDRVSAFF
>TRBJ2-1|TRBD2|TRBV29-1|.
TGCAGCGTTGAATTCGGGGGGGCGGAAGGAGCTTACAATGAGCAGTTCTTC
CSVEFGGAEGAYNEQFF
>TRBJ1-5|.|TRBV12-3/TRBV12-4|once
TGTGCCAGCAGTTTCGCTACAGTTTACCCCCAGCATTTT
CASSFATVYPQHF
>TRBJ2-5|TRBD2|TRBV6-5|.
TGTGCCAGCACCCCGTGGCCGGGAGGATTCGAGACCCAGTACTTC
CASTPWPGGFETQYF
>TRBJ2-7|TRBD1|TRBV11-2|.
TGTGCCAGCAGCTCGCCGGGACAGCTACACTTC
CASSSPGQLHF
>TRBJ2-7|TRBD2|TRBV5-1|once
TGCGCCAGCAGCTTGGGGCCTGGGACTAGCGGGAGGGAGTCCTACGAGCAGTACTTC
CASSLGPGTSGRESYEQYF
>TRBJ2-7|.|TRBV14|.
TGTGCCAGCAGCCATGTTCGGGGTTACGAGCAGTACTTC
CASSHVRGYEQYF
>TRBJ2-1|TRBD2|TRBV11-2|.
TGTGCCAGCAGCGCCGGAACTAGCGGTTACAATGAGCAGTTCTTC
CASSAGTSGYNEQFF
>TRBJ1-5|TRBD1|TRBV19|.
TGTGCCAGTAGTATATCGGACAGGAACGATCAGCCCCAGCATTTT
CASSISDRNDQPQHF
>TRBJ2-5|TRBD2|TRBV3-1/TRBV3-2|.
TGTGCCAGCAGCCAAGGAGCGGGAGCACAAGAGACCCAGTACTTC
CASSQGAGAQETQYF
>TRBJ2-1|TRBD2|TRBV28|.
TGTGCCAGCAGCCTGAGGGGACTAGCGGGAGGGGAGCAGTTCTTC
CASSLRGLAGGEQFF